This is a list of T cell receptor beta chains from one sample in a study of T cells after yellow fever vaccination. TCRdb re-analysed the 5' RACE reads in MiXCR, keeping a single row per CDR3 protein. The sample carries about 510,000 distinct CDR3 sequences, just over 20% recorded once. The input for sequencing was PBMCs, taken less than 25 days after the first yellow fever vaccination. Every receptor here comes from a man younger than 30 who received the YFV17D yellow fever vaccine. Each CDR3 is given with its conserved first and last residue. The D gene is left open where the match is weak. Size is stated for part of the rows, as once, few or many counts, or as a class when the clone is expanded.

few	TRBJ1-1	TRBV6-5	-	CASSYQVGANTEAFF
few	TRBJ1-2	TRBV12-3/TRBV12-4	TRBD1	CASRETGVYGYTF
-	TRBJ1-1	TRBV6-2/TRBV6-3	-	CASSWYTNTEAFF
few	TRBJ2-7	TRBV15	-	CATSRGGDYEQYF
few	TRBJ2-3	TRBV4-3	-	CASSQGLAVITDTQYF
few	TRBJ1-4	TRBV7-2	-	CASSLARWGEKLFF
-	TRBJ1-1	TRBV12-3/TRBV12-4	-	CASSFGGKHTEAFF
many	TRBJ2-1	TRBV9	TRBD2	CASTLGGDLTNEQFF
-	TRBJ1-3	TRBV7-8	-	CASSKLGGISGNTIYF
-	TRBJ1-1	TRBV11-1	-	CASSLHKNTEALF
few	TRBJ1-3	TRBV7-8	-	CASRAYSGNTIYF
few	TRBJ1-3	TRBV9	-	CASSVAASGNTIYF
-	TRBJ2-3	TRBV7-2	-	CASSLATPKDTQYF
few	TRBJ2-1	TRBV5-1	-	CASSITGPNEQFF
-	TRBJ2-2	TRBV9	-	CASSVAQHTGELFF
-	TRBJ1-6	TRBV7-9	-	CASSSGLPLHF
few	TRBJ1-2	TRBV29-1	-	CSAQGDGYTF
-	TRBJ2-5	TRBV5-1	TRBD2	CASTRVSGEETQYF
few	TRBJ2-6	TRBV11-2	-	CASSLTWDSGANVLTF
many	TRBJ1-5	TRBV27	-	CASSLGVPEPQHF
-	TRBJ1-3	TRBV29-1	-	CSVIWGNTIYF
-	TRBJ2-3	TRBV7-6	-	CASSLSGTGFPPPDTQYF
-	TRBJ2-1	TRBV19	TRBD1	CASSSDRVLYNEQFF
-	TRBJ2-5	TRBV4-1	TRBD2	CASSQWSSGGAAYQETQYF
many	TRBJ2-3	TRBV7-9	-	CASRAKRQGNADTQYF
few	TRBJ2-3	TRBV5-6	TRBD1	CASSPRPGQGLTDTQYF
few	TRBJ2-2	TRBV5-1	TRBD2	CASTAWGGGGNTGELFF
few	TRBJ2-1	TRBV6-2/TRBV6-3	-	CASTLDYYNEQFF
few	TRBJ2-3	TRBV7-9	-	CASATSGEDTQYF
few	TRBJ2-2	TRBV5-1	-	CASSPPLRTNTGELFF
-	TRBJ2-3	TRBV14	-	CASSRTAGGYTDTQYF
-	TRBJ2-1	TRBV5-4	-	CASRTGVPGSYNEQFF
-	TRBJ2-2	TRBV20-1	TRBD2	CSARNSGGNTGELFF
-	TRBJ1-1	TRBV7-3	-	CASSLTAAGDTEAFF
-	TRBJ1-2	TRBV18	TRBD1	CASSPGGDSIYGYTF
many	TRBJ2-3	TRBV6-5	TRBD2	CASSKGTSGFPTDTQYF
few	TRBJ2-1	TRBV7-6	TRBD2	CASSSSLAGWNEQFF
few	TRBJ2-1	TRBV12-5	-	CASGFSLRDKRDEQFF
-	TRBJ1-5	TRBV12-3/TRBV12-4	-	CASSTPGESANQPQHF
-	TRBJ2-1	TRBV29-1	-	CSAPGGPGNEQFF
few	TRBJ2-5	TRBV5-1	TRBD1	CASSPRGLESETQYF
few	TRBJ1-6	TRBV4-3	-	CASSQDGSSSYNSPLHF
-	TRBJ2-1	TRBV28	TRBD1	CASSLRPGQGSNEQFF
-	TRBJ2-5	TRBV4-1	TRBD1	CASSQDATGAGGTQYF
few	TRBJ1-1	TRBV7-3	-	CASSLGGANTEAFF
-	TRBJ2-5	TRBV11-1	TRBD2	CASSLAAGGPQETQYF
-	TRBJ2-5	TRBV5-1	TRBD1	CASSFLDGTGQETQYF
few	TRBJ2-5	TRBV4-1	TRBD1	CASSQVSRGQETQYF
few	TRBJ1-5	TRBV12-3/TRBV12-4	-	CASSLGGPPNQPQHF
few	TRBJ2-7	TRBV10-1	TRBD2	CASSESLAGGYEQYF
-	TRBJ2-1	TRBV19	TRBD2	CASSRLAQYNEQFF
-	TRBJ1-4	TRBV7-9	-	CASSETGKGEKLFF
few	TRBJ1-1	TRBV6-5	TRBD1	CASSSGGNDEAFF
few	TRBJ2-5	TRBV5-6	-	CASSPAEPQETQYF